This T cell receptor (beta chain) was sequenced in a study of graft-versus-host responses after intestinal transplantation. The study's findings and limits: Some patients had graft-donor T cell macrochimerism, and their allografts showed high graft-versus-host to host-versus-graft clonal ratios. Early post-transplant HvG declines tracked with peak circulating GvH clone levels. GvH clonotypes were identified within recipient marrow, with a subset emerging first in ileum or blood.

Clones were read by immunoSEQ multiplex PCR, and TCRdb kept only the in-frame ones, dropping some. This table has 55,000 to 75,000 clones, approximately 80% appearing once. Germline CDR1 and CDR2: SGDLS and YYNGEE. There are 18 residues in the CDR3. The germline V and J ends were trimmed by 0 bases and 6 bases, with 19 bases remaining between them. A note on this clone: Its target is not known.

The starting material was unstimulated CD4+ T cells sorted from spleen or lymph node cells, obtained before transplant. The chain carries TRBV9 and TRBJ1-6, with D possibly matching TRBD1 (5 bases). The source is a human donor who was the organ donor for an intestinal transplant. The CDR3 loop reads CASSVGIGGGGGNSPLHF. The CDR3 DNA reads TGTGCCAGCAGCGTAGGAATCGGCGGGGGGGGTGGTAATTCACCCCTCCACTTT.